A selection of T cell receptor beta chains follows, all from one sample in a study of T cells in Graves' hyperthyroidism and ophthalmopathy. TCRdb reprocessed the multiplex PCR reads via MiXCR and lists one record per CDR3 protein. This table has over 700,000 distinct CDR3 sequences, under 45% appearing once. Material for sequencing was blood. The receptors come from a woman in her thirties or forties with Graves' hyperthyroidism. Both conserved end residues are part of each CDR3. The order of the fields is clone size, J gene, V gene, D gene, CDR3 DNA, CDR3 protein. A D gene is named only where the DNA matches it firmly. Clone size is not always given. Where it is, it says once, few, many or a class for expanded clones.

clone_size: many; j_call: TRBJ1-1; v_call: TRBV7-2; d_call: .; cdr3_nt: TGTGCCAGCAGCTGGTTGCAGAACACTGAAGCTTTCTTT; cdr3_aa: CASSWLQNTEAFF
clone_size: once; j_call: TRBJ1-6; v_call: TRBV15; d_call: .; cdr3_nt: TGTGCCACCAGCAGTGAAGGGGGGGTCTCCTATAATTCACCCCTCCACTTT; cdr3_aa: CATSSEGGVSYNSPLHF
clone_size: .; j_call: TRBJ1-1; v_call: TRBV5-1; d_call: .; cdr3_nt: TGCGCCAGCACCCCTGCTGGGGGGGCGACTGAAGCTTTCTTT; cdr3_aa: CASTPAGGATEAFF
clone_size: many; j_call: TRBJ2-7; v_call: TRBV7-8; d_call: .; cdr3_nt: TGTGCCAGCAGTTTTGGACCAGGAGGGGGCTACGAGCAGTACTTC; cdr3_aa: CASSFGPGGGYEQYF
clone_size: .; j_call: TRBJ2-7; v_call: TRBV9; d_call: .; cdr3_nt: TGTGCCAGCAGCGTAGGAGGGTTCCACGAGCAGTACTTC; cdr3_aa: CASSVGGFHEQYF
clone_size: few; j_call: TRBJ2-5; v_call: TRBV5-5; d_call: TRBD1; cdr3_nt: TGTGCCAGCAGCTTGGGGCAGACAGGGGCCCAAGAGACCCAGTACTTC; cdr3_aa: CASSLGQTGAQETQYF
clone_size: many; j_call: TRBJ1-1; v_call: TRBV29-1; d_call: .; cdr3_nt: TGCAGCTCGGAGGGGCGCAACACTGAAGCTTTCTTT; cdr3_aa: CSSEGRNTEAFF
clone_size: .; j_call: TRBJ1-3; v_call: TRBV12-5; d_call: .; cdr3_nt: TGTGCTAGTGGTTTGGTATCTGGTGGGGCTGGAAACACCATATATTTT; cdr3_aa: CASGLVSGGAGNTIYF
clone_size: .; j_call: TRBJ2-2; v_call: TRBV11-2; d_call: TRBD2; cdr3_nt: TGTGCCAGCAGTCCCGTAGCGGGAGGGATGGAGCTGTTTTTT; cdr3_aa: CASSPVAGGMELFF
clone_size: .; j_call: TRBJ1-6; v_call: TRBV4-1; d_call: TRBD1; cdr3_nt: TGCGCCAGCAGCCAAGTCTGGACAGGGGACAGCTCCTATAATTCACCCCTCCACTTT; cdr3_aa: CASSQVWTGDSSYNSPLHF
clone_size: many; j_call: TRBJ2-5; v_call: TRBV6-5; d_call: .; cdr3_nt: TGTGCCAGCAGTCACGGAGGAATACAAGAGACCCAGTACTTC; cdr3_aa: CASSHGGIQETQYF
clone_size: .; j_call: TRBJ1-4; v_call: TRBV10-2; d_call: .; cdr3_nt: TGCGCCAGCAGTTCCCCCGGGACGGCTAGGGAAAAACTTTTTTTT; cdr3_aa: CASSSPGTAREKLFF
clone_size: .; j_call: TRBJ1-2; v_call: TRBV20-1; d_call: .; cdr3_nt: TGCAGTGCTAGAGAAATAAGCTATGGCTACACCTTC; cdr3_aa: CSAREISYGYTF
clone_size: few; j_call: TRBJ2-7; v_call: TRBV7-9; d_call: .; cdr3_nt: TGTGCCAGCAGTTCCGCCTGGGGGCTCTACGAGCAGTACTTC; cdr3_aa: CASSSAWGLYEQYF
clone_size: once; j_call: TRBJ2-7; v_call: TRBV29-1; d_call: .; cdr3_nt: TGCAGCAGTGGGTTCGGCTACGAGCAGTACTTC; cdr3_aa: CSSGFGYEQYF
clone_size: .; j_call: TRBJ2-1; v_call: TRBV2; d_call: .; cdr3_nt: TGTGCCAGCGGGGGTAGCGTTCTATCTTCCTACAATGAGCAGTTCTTC; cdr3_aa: CASGGSVLSSYNEQFF
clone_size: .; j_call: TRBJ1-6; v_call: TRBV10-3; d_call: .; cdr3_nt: TGTGCCAGCAGTTCGCGGACAGTCTCTGAATCACCCCTCCACTTT; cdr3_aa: CASSSRTVSESPLHF
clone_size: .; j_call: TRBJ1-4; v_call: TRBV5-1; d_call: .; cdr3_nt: TGCGCCAGCAGCTTGACGGCAGGGGATGAAAAACTGTTTTTT; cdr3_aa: CASSLTAGDEKLFF
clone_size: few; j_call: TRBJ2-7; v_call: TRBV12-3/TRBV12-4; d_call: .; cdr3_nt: TGTGCCAGCAGTTCGCGACTTGAATCCTACGAGCAGTACTTC; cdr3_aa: CASSSRLESYEQYF
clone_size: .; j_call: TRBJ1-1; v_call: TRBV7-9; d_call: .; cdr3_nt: TGTGCCAGCAGCCCGGGCCCCCCGGGTACTGAAGCTTTCTTT; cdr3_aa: CASSPGPPGTEAFF
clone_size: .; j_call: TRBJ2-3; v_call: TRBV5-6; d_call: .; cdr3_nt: TGTGCCAGCAGTACCTACAGCCAATCCTTGTGGAGGGATACGCAGTATTTT; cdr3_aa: CASSTYSQSLWRDTQYF
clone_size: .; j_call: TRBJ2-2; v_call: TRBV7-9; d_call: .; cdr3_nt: TGTGCCAGCAGCCGAGAATCCCGAGCTATTTTTGGCGGGGAGCTGTTTTTT; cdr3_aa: CASSRESRAIFGGELFF
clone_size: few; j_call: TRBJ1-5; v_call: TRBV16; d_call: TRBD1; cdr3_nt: TGTGCCAGCAGCCCGACAGGGACTCAGCCCCAGCATTTT; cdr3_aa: CASSPTGTQPQHF
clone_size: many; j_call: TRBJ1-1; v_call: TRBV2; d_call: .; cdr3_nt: TGTGCCAGCAGCTTGCAGGGGTTCACTGAAGCTTTCTTT; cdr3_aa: CASSLQGFTEAFF
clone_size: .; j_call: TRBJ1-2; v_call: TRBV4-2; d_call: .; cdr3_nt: TGTGCCAGCAGCCAGCTCGGGGGCGCTAACTATGGCTACACCTTC; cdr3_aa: CASSQLGGANYGYTF
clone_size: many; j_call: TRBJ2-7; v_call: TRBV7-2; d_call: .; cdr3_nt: TGTGCCAGCAGTCGAGGAGGCTGGTCCTACGAGCAGTACTTC; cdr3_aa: CASSRGGWSYEQYF
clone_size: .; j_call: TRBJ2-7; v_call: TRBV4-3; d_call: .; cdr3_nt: TGCGCCAGCAGCGCCCCCAGGAATCCGTACGAGCAGTACTTC; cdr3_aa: CASSAPRNPYEQYF
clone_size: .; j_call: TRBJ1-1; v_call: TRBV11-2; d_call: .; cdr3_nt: TGTGCCAGCAGCTCCAGTAGCGGGAACACTGAAGCTTTCTTT; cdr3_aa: CASSSSSGNTEAFF
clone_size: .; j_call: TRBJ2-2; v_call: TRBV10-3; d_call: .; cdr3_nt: TGTGCCATCAGCCCCTGGGGCGGGGAGCTGTTTTTT; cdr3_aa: CAISPWGGELFF
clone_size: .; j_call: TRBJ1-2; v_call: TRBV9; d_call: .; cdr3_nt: TGTGCCAGCAGCAGGGGGACCGCCGACGACGGCTACACCTTC; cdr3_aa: CASSRGTADDGYTF
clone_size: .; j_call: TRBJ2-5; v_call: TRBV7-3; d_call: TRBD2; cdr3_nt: TGCGCCAGCAGCCCCCGACTAGCGGGGGGGGTCGAAGAGACCCAGTACTTC; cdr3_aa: CASSPRLAGGVEETQYF
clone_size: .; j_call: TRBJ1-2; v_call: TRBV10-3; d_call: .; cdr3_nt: TGTGCCATCCTGGGCCAAACCCTCTATGGCTACACCTTC; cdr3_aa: CAILGQTLYGYTF
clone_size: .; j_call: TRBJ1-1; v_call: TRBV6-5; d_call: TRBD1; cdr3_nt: TGTGCCAGCAGTGGGACAGTGAGTCTATCTTTCTTT; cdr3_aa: CASSGTVSLSFF
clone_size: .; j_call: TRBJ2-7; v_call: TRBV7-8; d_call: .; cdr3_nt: TGTGCCAGCGCCTTTCCAGGGAATAATTACGAGCAGTACTTC; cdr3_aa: CASAFPGNNYEQYF
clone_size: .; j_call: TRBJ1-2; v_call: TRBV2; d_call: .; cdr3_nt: TGTGCCAGCGGCGCTTGGACTAGCGGGGACTATGGCTACACCTTC; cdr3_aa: CASGAWTSGDYGYTF
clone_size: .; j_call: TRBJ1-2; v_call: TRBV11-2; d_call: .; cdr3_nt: TGTGCCAGCAGCTTGGACCGGCAGGGACTCTACACCTTC; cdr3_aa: CASSLDRQGLYTF
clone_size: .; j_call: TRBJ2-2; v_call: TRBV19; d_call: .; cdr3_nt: TGTGCCAGTAGTATAAGGCAGGGCGCGAACACCGGGGAGCTGTTTTTT; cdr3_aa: CASSIRQGANTGELFF
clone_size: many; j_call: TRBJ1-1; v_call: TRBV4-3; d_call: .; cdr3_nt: TGCGCCAGCAGCCAAGACGCGAGCGGATGGGCTTTCTTT; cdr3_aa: CASSQDASGWAFF
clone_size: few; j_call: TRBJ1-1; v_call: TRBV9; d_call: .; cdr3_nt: TGTGCCAGCAGCGCCTCACAGGGTAGCCTTGAAGCTTTCTTT; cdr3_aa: CASSASQGSLEAFF
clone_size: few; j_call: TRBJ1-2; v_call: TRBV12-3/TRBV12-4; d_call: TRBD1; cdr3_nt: TGTGCCAGCAGTACCGGGACAGGGTTTCGAGGCTACACCTTC; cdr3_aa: CASSTGTGFRGYTF
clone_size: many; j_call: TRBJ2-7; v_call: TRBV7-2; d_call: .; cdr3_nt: TGTGCCAGCAGAACCGGATGGCCTTACTTC; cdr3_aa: CASRTGWPYF
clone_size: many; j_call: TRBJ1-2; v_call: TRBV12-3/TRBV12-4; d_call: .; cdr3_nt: TGTGCCAGCAGTCCCCGGGGAGAAGACTATGGCTACACCTTC; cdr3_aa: CASSPRGEDYGYTF
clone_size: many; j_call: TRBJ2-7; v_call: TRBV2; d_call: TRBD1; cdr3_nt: TGTGCCAGCCGGGGGACAGGGGTGAGCGAGCAGTACTTC; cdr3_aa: CASRGTGVSEQYF
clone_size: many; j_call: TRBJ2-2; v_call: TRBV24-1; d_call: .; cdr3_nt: TGTGCCACCAGTGACCAGAACACCGGGGAGCTGTTTTTT; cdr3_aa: CATSDQNTGELFF
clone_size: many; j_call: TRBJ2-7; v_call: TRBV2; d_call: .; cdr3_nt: TGTGCCAGCAGTGAATGGCGGAGACTCTACGAGCAGTACTTC; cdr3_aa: CASSEWRRLYEQYF
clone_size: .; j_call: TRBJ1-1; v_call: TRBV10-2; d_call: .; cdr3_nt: TGCGCCAGCAGCTTGGGGGCCAGGGCGATCACTGAAGCTTTCTTT; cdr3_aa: CASSLGARAITEAFF
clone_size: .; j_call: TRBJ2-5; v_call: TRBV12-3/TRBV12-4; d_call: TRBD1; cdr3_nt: TGTGCCAGCAATGAGGACGCAGGGGGCAGTCAGCCCCAGTACTTC; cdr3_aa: CASNEDAGGSQPQYF
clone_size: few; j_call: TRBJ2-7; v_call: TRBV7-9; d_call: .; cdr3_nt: TGTGCCAGCAGCTTGGCCCCACCTAGCGAGCAGTACTTC; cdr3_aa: CASSLAPPSEQYF
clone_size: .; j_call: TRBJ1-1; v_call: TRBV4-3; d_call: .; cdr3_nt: TGCGCCAGCAGCCCACGTTCGGGGGGGAACACTGAAGCTTTCTTT; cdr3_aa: CASSPRSGGNTEAFF
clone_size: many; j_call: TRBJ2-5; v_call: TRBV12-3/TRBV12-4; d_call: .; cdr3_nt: TGTGCCAGCAGTACTTGGCAAACCCAGTACTTC; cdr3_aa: CASSTWQTQYF
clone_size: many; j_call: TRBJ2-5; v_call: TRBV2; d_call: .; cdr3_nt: TGTGCCAGCAGTGGGACAGATAGAGTCCCTCAAGAGACCCAGTACTTC; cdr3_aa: CASSGTDRVPQETQYF